The T cell receptor (beta chain) described here comes from a study of blood T cell repertoires in COVID-19. Turning to the study itself: Whether acute or convalescent, the COVID-19 samples came from the United States, Italy and Spain. PBMCs, B-cell-depleted T cells, or T cells provided the cDNA or gDNA that made up the material.

The germline V gene has CDR1 SGHTA and CDR2 FQGNSA. CDR3 size: 14 residues. After removal of 4 bases from V and 6 bases from J, the junction contained 9 bases not matched to a gene. As processed by the authors: Estimation of nucleated cell counts relied on the amplification of reference gene primers. Only in-frame clones appear in the TCRdb table, and some are missing; sequencing was by immunoSEQ multiplex PCR. D and trimming come from the DNA, and the V and J calls and clone size come from that table. This sample has approximately 200,000 clones; approximately 85% occur once, and the top ten carry approximately 10%.

Sample: peripheral blood. V gene TRBV7-2 combines with J gene TRBJ2-7; 7 bases match TRBD2. The receptor was derived from a human donor with active or convalescent COVID-19. The donor label of this sample is uncertain. CDR3: CASSSGLGGGEQYF. CDR3 DNA sequence: TGTGCCAGCAGCTCTGGGCTGGGCGGGGGCGAGCAGTACTTC.